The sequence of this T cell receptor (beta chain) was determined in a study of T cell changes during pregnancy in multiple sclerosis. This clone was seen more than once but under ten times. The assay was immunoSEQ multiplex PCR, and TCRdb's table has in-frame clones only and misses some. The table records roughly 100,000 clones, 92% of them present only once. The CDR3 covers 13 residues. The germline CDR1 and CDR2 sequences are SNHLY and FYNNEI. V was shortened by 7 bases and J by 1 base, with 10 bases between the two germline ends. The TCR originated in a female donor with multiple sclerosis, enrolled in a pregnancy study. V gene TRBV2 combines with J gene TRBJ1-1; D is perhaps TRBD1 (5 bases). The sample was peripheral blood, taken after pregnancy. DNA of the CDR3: TGTGCCAGCATCGGGGGTGGGAACACTGAAGCTTTCTTT. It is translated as CASIGGGNTEAFF.